This T cell receptor beta chain was sequenced in a study of beta chain features in type 1 diabetes. Overall study findings and caveats: Fewer junction insertions and more nucleotide deletions appeared in type 1 diabetes patients. Sampled from patients, naive, central memory and Treg TCRB repertoires appeared more similar than those sampled from healthy donors. High TCR expression in some cells could lead to their over-representation in cDNA sequencing.

Cell sorting via CD45RO/CCR7/CD25/CD127/CD95/CD27 was performed to obtain CD4+ naive, central memory, regulatory and stem cell-like memory cells. Note on this clone: Its antigen is still unknown.

What was sequenced were expressed TCRB transcripts, since all of the isolated RNA had been reverse transcribed. Assay: immunoSEQ multiplex PCR; the TCRdb copy retains only in-frame clones and omits some. The top ten hold around 0.095% of the sample, which has 500,000 to 700,000 clones, around 15% seen once. Sequenced material: naive CD4+ T cells from blood. This sequence was found in a man younger than 35 in good health.

CDR3 loop: CASSHWGDEQYF. The DNA of the CDR3 is TGCGCCAGCAGCCACTGGGGGGACGAGCAGTACTTC. The genes are TRBV4-1 and TRBJ2-7; possible D gene TRBD2, 6 bases. The CDR3 is 12 amino acids. Between the trimmed V and J ends, which lost 3 bases and 5 bases, there was a span of 8 bases. The germline CDR1 and CDR2 sequences are MGHRA and YSYEKL.